This passage covers 2 T cell receptor beta chains from one sample sequenced in a study of blood T cell repertoires in COVID-19. The method was immunoSEQ multiplex PCR; TCRdb's version includes in-frame clones alone and lacks a portion of them. The sample includes under 200,000 clones, about 88% of them seen just once. Sequences were obtained from PBMCs or T cells enriched from blood (not recorded which). The origin of the receptors is a woman aged 40 to 50 in a cohort exposed to, infected with or recovered from COVID-19 (not recorded which).

The chain couples TRBV7-9 to TRBJ1-1, with D uncertain. Trimming took 5 bases from V and 4 from J, leaving 14 bases between them. The CDR3 sequence is 14 residues long. Germline V gene data show CDR1 as SEHNR and CDR2 as FQNEAQ (reference sequence). CDR3 DNA sequence: TGTGCCAGCAGCCTACTCACCGGGATCACTGAAGCTTTCTTT. Its translation is CASSLLTGITEAFF.

The chain has TRBV28 and TRBJ1-5; perhaps TRBD1 as D (5 bases). Germline V gene lookup returns CDR1 MDHEN and CDR2 SYDVKM. The V and J ends lost 2 bases and 0 bases respectively, with 17 bases between them. The CDR3 has 18 residues. CDR3 in amino acids: CASSLRPTTGSSNQPQHF. Here the CDR3 DNA reads TGTGCCAGCAGTTTAAGGCCGACAACAGGCTCTAGCAATCAGCCCCAGCATTTT. Based on the CDR3 plus reference TRBV28 and TRBJ1-5, the full variable domain is DVKVTQSSRYLVKRTGEKVFLECVQDMDHENMFWYRQDPGLGLRLIYFSYDVKMKEKGDIPEGYSVSREKKERFSLILESASTNQTSMYLCASSLRPTTGSSNQPQHFGDGTRLSIL.